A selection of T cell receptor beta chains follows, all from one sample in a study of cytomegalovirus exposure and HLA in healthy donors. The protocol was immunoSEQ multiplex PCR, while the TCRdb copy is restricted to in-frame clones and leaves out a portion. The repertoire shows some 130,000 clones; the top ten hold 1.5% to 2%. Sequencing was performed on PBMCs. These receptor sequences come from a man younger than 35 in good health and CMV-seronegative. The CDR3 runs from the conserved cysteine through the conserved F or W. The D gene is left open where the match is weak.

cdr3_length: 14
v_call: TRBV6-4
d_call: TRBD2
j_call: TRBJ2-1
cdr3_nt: TGTGCCAGCAGTGACAGTCCGGGGGGGTTTGAGCAGTTCTTC
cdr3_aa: CASSDSPGGFEQFF

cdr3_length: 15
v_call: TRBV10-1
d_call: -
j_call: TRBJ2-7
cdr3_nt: TGCGCCAGCAGTGAGACCCCCCCAAGCCCCTACGAGCAGTACTTC
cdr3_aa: CASSETPPSPYEQYF

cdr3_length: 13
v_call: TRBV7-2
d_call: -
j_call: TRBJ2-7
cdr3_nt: TGTGCCCACCAGGCGCAGGGGCCCTACGAGCAGTACTTC
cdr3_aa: CAHQAQGPYEQYF

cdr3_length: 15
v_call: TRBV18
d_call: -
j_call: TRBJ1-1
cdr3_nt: TGTGCCAGCTCACCAGGTTCAGGGCCGCACACTGAAGCTTTCTTT
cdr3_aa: CASSPGSGPHTEAFF

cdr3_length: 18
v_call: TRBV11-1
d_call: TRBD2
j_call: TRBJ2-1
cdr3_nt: TGTGCCAGCAGCTTAGGACTGGGGCGGGAGGATCCCTACAATGAGCAGTTCTTC
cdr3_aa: CASSLGLGREDPYNEQFF

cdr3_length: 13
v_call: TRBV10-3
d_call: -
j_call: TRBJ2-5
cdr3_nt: TGTGCCATCAGTGGACATTTGACGGAGACCCAGTACTTC
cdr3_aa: CAISGHLTETQYF

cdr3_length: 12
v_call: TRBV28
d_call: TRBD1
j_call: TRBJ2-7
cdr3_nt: TGTGCCAGCAGTTCGACAGGGGACGAGCAGTACTTC
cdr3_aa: CASSSTGDEQYF

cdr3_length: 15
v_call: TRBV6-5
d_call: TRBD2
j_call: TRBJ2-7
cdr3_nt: TGTGCCAGCAGCCAAAGCGGGGGACAACCCTACGAGCAGTACTTC
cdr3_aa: CASSQSGGQPYEQYF

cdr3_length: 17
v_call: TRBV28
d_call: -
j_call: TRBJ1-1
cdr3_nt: TGTGCCAGCAGTATGGTGGCAGGGATAGACATGAACACTGAAGCTTTCTTT
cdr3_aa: CASSMVAGIDMNTEAFF

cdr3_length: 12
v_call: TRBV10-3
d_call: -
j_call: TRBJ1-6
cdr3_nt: TGTGCCATCAGTGGCGTCGGGTCATCCCTCCACTTT
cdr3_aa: CAISGVGSSLHF

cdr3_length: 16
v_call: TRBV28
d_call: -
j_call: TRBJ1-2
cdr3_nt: TGTGCCAGCAGTTCTACCACGGGGGCGGGGGTCTATGGCTACACCTTC
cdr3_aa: CASSSTTGAGVYGYTF

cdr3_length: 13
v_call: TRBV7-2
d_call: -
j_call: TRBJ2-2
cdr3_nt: TGTGCCAGCAGCGACCAGGGGTATGGGGAGCTGTTTTTT
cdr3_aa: CASSDQGYGELFF

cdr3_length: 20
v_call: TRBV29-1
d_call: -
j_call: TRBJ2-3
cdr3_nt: TGCAGCGTTGCTCTAGACGGGAGTAGTCATTTCGAGACCTACACAGATACGCAGTATTTT
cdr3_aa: CSVALDGSSHFETYTDTQYF

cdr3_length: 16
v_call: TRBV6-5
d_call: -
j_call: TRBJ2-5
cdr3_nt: TGTGCCAGCAGTTATGGGCAGCCCCCTGGGCAAGAGACCCAGTACTTC
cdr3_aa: CASSYGQPPGQETQYF

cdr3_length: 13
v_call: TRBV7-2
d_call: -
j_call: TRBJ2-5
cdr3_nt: TGTGCCAGCAGCTCCCCTGGGGAGAAGACCCAGTACTTC
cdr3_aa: CASSSPGEKTQYF

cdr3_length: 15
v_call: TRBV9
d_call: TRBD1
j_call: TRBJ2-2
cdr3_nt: TGTGCCAGCAGCGGACGGACAGGGAGCACCGGGGAGCTGTTTTTT
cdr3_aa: CASSGRTGSTGELFF

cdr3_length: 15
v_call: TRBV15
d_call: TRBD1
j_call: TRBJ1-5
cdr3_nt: TGTGCCACCAGCAGAGACCCCACAGGGGGTCAGCCCCAGCATTTT
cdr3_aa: CATSRDPTGGQPQHF

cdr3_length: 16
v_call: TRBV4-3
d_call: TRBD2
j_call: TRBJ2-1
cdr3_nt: TGCGCCAGCAGCCAAGATACGGGACTAGCGTACAATGAGCAGTTCTTC
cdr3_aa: CASSQDTGLAYNEQFF

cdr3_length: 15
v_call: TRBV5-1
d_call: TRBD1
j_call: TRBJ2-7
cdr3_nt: TGCGCCAGCAGCTTATTGACAGGGGCGGGCTACGAGCAGTACTTC
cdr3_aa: CASSLLTGAGYEQYF

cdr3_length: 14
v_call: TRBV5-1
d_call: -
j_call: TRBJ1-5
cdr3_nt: TGCGCCAGCAGCTTGGCCCCAGATTATCAGCCCCAGCATTTT
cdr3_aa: CASSLAPDYQPQHF

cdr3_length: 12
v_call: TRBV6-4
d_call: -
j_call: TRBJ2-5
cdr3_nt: TGTGCCAGCATTACTTCCCAAGAGACCCAGTACTTC
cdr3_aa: CASITSQETQYF

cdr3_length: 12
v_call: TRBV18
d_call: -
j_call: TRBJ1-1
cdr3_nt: TGTGCCAGCTCAAAGGGGGGGGTTGAAGCTTTCTTT
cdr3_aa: CASSKGGVEAFF

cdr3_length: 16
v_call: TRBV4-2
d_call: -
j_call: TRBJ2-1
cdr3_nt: TGTGCCAGCAGCCGGGACACCCAGAGCTCCTACAATGAGCAGTTCTTC
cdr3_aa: CASSRDTQSSYNEQFF

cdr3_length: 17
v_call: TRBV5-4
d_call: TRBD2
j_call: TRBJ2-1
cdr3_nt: TGTGCCAGCAGCCTACAGAGCGGGACTAGCGGGTTCGATGAGCAGTTCTTC
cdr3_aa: CASSLQSGTSGFDEQFF

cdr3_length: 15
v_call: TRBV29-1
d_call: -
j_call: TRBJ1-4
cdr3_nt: TGCAGCGTCAGTCACGGGACCCAGGGAGGGGAAAAACTGTTTTTT
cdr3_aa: CSVSHGTQGGEKLFF

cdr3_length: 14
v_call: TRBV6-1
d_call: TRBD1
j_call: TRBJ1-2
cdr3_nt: TGTGCCAGCAGTGACTCCGGGACAGCCGGAATAAGGGCCTTC
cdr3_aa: CASSDSGTAGIRAF

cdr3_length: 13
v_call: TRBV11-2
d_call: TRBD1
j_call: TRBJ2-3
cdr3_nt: TGTGCCAGCAGCAGGGACAGGGGGGATACGCAGTATTTT
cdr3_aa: CASSRDRGDTQYF

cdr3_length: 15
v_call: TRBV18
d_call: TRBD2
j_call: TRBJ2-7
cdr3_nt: TGTGCCAGCTCACCACCGGGTAGCGGGAGCTACGAGCAGTACTTC
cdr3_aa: CASSPPGSGSYEQYF

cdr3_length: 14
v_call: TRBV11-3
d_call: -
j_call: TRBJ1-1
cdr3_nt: TGTGCCAGCAGCACAGGGCTAATGAACACTGAAGCTTTCTTT
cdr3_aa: CASSTGLMNTEAFF

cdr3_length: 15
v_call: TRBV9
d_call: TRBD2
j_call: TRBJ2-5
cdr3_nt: TGTGCCAGCAGCGTAGGACTAGCGGGAAGAGAGACCCAGTACTTC
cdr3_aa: CASSVGLAGRETQYF

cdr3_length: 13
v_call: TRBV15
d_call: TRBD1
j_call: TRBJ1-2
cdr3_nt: TGTGCCACCAGCAGTACAGGGGGCGTTGGCTACACCTTC
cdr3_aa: CATSSTGGVGYTF

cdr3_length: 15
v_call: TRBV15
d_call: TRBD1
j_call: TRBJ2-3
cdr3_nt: TGTGCCACCAGTATAGGACAGGGGAGAACAGATACGCAGTATTTT
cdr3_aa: CATSIGQGRTDTQYF

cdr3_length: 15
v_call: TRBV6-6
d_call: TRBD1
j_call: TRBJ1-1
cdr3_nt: TGTGCCAGCAGTCCGGGACAGGGGTCGGTCACTGAAGCTTTCTTT
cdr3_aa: CASSPGQGSVTEAFF

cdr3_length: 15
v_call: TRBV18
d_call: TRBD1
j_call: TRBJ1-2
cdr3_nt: TGTGCCAGCTCCCCCCGTCAGGGGGATAGCGATGGCTACACCTTC
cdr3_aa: CASSPRQGDSDGYTF

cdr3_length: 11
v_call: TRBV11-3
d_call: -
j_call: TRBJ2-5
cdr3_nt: TGTGCCAGCAGCTCTCAAGAGACCCAGTACTTC
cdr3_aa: CASSSQETQYF

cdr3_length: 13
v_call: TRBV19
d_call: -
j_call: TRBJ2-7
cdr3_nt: TGTGCCAGTAGTCGCGAGACTAGTTACGAGCAGTACTTC
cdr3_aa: CASSRETSYEQYF

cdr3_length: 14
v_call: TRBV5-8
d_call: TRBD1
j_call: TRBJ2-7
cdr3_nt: TGTGCCAGCAGCTCGGGACAGGGCTTAGGCGAGCAGTACTTC
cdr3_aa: CASSSGQGLGEQYF

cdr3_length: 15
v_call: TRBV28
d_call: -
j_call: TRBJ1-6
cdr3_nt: TGTGCCAGCAGCCCAGGGTTGGGGAAGAATTCACCCCTCCACTTT
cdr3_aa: CASSPGLGKNSPLHF

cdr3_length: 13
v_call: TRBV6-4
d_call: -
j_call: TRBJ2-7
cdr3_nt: TGTGCCAGCTCTCCAGGGTCCTCCTACGAGCAGTACTTC
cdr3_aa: CASSPGSSYEQYF

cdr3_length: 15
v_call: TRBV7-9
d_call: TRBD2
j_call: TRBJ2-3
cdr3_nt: TGTGCCAGCCTTGAACGGGGGAGGGCGGGAGATACGCAGTATTTT
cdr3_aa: CASLERGRAGDTQYF

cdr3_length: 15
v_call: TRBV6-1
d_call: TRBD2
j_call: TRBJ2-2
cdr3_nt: TGTGCCAGCAGTGAACTAGCGGGAGGGCCCGGGGAGCTGTTTTTT
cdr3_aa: CASSELAGGPGELFF

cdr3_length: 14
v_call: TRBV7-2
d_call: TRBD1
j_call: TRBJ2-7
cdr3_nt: TGTGCCAGCAGCTTGGGACAGGGAAACTACGAGCAGTACTTC
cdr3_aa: CASSLGQGNYEQYF

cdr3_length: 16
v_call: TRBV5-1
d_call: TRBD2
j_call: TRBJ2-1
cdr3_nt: TGCGCCAGCAGCAGAGGGACTAGCGGGGGAGACAATGAGCAGTTCTTC
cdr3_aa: CASSRGTSGGDNEQFF

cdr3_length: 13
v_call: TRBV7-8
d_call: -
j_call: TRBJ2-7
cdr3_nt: TGTGCCAGCAGCTTACTTACTAAGGACGAGCAGTACTTC
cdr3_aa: CASSLLTKDEQYF

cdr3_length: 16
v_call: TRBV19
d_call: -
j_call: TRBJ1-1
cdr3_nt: TGTGCCAGTAGTAGATCCAGGGCCATTATGAACACTGAAGCTTTCTTT
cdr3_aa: CASSRSRAIMNTEAFF

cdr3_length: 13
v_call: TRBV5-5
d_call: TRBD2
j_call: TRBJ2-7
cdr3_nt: TGTGCCAGCAGCTTGTTCGGGGAGGGCGGGCAGTACTTC
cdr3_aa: CASSLFGEGGQYF

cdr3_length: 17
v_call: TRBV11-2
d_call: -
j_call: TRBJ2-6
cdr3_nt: TGTGCCAGCAGCCTAATCCCGGGTGTCCCTGGGGCCAACGTCCTGACTTTC
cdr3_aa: CASSLIPGVPGANVLTF

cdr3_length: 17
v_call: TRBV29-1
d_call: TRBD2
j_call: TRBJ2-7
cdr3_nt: TGCAGCGTTGAAGGAGGACTAGCGGGGTCCGAACCCTACGAGCAGTACTTC
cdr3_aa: CSVEGGLAGSEPYEQYF

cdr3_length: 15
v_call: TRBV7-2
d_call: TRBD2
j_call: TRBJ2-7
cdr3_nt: TGTGCCAGCAGCTTAAATGGACTAGCGGTTTACGAGCAGTACTTC
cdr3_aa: CASSLNGLAVYEQYF